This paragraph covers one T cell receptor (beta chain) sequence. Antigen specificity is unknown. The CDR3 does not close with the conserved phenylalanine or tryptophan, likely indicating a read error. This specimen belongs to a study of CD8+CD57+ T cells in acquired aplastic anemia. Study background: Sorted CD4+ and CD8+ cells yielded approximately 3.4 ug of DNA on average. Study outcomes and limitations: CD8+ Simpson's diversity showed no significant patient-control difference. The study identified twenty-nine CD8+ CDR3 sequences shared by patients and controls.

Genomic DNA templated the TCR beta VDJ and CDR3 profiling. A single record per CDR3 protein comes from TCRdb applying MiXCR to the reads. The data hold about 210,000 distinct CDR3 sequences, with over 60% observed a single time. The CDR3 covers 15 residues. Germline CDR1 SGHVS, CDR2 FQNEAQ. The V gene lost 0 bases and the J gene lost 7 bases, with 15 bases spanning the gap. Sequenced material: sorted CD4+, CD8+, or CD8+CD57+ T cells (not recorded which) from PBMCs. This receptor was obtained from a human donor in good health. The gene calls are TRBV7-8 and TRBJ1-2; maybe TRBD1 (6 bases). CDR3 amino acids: CASSLARGSEAGYTS. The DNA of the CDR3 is TGTGCCAGCAGCTTAGCGAGGGGGAGTGAAGCTGGCTACACCTCC.